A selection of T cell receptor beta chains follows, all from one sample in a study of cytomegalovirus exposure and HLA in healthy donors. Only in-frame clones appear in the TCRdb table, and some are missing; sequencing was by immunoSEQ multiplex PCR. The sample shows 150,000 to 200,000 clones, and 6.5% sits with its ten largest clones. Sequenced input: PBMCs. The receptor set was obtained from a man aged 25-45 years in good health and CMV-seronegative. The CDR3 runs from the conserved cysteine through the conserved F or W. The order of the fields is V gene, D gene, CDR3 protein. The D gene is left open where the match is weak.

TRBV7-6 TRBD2 CASSPLVREHTGELFF
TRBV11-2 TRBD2 CASASGSRADTQYF
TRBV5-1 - CASSFQVTETQYF
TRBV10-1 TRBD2 CASSDTGGGSLYNEQFF
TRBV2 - CASRSGRGAPRGYTF
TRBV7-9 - CASSLAPGDPSNTEAFF
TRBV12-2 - CASRLDGRGSATQHF
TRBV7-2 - CASSLRPDNPAYF
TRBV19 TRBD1 CASKQTGGKDEQYF
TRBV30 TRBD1 CAWARDREYEQYF
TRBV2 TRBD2 CASSETASGGNSYNEQFF
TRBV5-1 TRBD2 CASSLEGGAGTSGPANTGELFF
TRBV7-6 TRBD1 CASSFGTGTGELFF
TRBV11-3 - CASSSRKGFYEQYF
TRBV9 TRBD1 CASNFAPGGYGYTF
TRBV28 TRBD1 CASDRGLNNEQFF
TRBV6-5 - CASSPGATYEQYF
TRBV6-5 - CASSLGVVGGYEQYF
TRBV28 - CASSEIRETYEQYF
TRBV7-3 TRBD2 CASSFSGLAADTQYF
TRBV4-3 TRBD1 CASSIARGHGYEQYF
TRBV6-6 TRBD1 CASRGTGLNTEAFF